Ten or more counts support the clone carrying this T cell receptor (beta chain). This sample stems from a study of CD8 T cells in ankylosing spondylitis. This CDR3 has 14 amino acids. V was trimmed by 4 bases and J by 3 bases, leaving 12 bases between them. TCRdb re-called the 5' RACE reads with MiXCR, one entry per CDR3 protein. This sample yields about 240,000 distinct CDR3 sequences, of which approximately 9% are seen a single time; approximately 6.3% belongs to the top ten. The chain couples TRBV12-3 or TRBV12-4 to TRBJ1-1, with no clear D. Sequencing input: blood, either unsorted or a sorted T cell fraction (not recorded which). The sequence was collected from a male donor with ankylosing spondylitis or in good health (not recorded which). The CDR3 loop reads CASSSRLRDTEAFF. In DNA form, the CDR3 reads TGTGCCAGCAGTTCGAGACTCCGCGACACTGAAGCTTTCTTT.